A single sample gave rise to the 10 T cell receptor beta chains below, sequenced in a study of shared clonotypes between healthy human individuals. Only in-frame clones appear in the TCRdb table, and some are missing; sequencing was by immunoSEQ multiplex PCR. The sample includes 1,500,000 or so clones, roughly 96% seen only once; the top ten take approximately 1.2%. The sample taken for sequencing was naive CD4+ T cells sorted from blood. This sample's subset: CD45RA+ positively selected. The source of these receptors is a man aged 30 to 39 in good health.

The chain joins TRBV2 to TRBJ2-5; 7 nucleotides match TRBD2. V lost 4 bases to trimming and J lost 4 bases; unmatched junction nucleotides: 6. Germline lookup yields CDR1 SNHLY and CDR2 FYNNEI. CDR3 length: 14 amino acids. The CDR3 loop reads CASSGAGAPETQYF. The CDR3 region has the DNA TGTGCCAGCAGTGGGGCGGGAGCCCCAGAGACCCAGTACTTC.

V usage is TRBV7-9 and J usage is TRBJ2-5, with 7 nucleotides matching TRBD1. Germline assignment: CDR1 SEHNR and CDR2 FQNEAQ (reference sequence). This CDR3 is 14 amino acids long. V trimming: 1 base; J trimming: 5 bases; junction bases outside the gene matches: 4. CDR3 bases: TGTGCCAGCAGCTTAGTTCCAGGGGGTGAGACCCAGTACTTC. The encoded protein is CASSLVPGGETQYF.

The chain couples TRBV9 to TRBJ2-7; maybe TRBD1 (6 bases). The V and J ends lost 1 base and 2 bases respectively, with 10 bases between them. The CDR3 loop spans 14 amino acids. Germline-derived CDR1 and CDR2 are SGDLS and YYNGEE. CDR3 sequence: CASSVTGRTYEQYF. CDR3 in DNA: TGTGCCAGCAGCGTAACAGGGCGAACCTACGAGCAGTACTTC.

The V gene is TRBV19, the J gene TRBJ2-4; possibly TRBD2 for D (5 bases). Germline V gene lookup returns CDR1 LNHDA and CDR2 SQIVND (reference sequence). The V and J ends lost 5 bases and 6 bases respectively, with 20 bases between them. The CDR3 loop spans 16 amino acids. Written as DNA, the CDR3 is TGTGCCAGTAGTCCCGGACTCGGCGCCTCACTAAACATTCAGTACTTC. This translates into CASSPGLGASLNIQYF.

The rearrangement uses TRBV7-1 and TRBJ2-4, with no clear D. TRBV7-1 is an ORF, with its function uncertain. The CDR3 extends over 15 amino acids. The ends were cut back, 5 bases at V and 8 bases at J, with 19 bases in the middle. The chain's CDR3 is CASSPFSGELDIQYF. CDR3 nucleotide sequence: TGTGCCAGCAGCCCCTTTTCCGGTGAATTGGACATTCAGTACTTC.

This chain connects TRBV5-1 to TRBJ1-1, with 10 positions matching TRBD1. Germline assignment: CDR1 SGHRS and CDR2 YFSETQ. Trimming removed 0 bases from V and 5 bases from J; junction bases left unmatched: 10. There are 17 residues in the CDR3. CDR3 region: CASSLAPGQGSGTEAFF. The CDR3 DNA follows: TGCGCCAGCAGCTTGGCCCCGGGACAGGGGAGTGGAACTGAAGCTTTCTTT.

This chain uses TRBV11-3 with TRBJ2-1; no definite D call. The CDR3 is 13 residues long. V was cut by 6 bases and J by 6 bases, with 12 bases left in between. The germline CDR1 and CDR2 sequences are SGHNT and YENEEA. The CDR3: CASSSRLGNEQFF. Written as DNA, the CDR3 is TGTGCCAGCAGTTCGAGGCTAGGCAATGAGCAGTTCTTC.

The genes are TRBV18 and TRBJ2-7; D unclear. The germline CDR1 and CDR2 sequences are KGHSH and LQKENI. The V and J ends lost 2 bases and 4 bases respectively, with 12 bases between them. The CDR3 has 14 residues. The CDR3 is CASSPVQSIYEQYF. Written as DNA, the CDR3 is TGTGCCAGCTCACCAGTACAGTCGATATACGAGCAGTACTTC.

V is TRBV6-6 and J is TRBJ2-1; 12 nucleotides agree with TRBD2. Germline CDR1 and CDR2: MNHNY and SVGAGI (reference sequence). This CDR3 is built from 15 residues. With 5 bases clipped from V and 6 bases from J, the junction kept 5 bases outside the gene matches. DNA of the CDR3: TGTGCCAGCAGTCCCCCACTAGCGGGAGGCAATGAGCAGTTCTTC. Protein: CASSPPLAGGNEQFF.

This rearrangement joins TRBV5-4 to TRBJ2-3, with a weak D call TRBD2 (6 bases). The germline V gene has CDR1 SGHNT and CDR2 YYREEE (reference sequence). There are 16 residues in the CDR3. Trimming shortened V by 0 bases and J by 2 bases, and 13 bases separated the two germline ends. The CDR3 is CASSLGPGAITDTQYF. CDR3 in DNA: TGTGCCAGCAGCTTGGGTCCGGGAGCAATCACAGATACGCAGTATTTT.